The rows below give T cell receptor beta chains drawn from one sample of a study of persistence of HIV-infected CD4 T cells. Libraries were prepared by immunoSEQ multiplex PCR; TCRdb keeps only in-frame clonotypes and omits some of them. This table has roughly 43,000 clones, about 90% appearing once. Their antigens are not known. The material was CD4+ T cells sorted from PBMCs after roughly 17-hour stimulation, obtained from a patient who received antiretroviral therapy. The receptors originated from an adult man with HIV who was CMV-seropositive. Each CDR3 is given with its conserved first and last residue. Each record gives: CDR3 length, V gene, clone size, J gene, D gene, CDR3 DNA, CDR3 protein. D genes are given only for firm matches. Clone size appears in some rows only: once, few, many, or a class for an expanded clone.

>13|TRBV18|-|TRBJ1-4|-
TGTGCCAGCTCACCACAGGGCCGGGAAAAACTGTTTTTT
CASSPQGREKLFF
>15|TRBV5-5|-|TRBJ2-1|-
TGTGCCAGCAGCCCCGCGATGATAAGTTACAATGAGCAGTTCTTC
CASSPAMISYNEQFF
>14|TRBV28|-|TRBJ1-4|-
TGTGCCAGCATCCGATCTCCAACTAATGAAAAACTGTTTTTT
CASIRSPTNEKLFF
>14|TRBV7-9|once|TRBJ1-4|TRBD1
TGTGCCAGCAGCTATCAGGGGGCAGGCGAAAAACTGTTTTTT
CASSYQGAGEKLFF
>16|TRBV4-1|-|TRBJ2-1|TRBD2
TGCGCCAGCAGCGTCGCCGGGACTAGCGGGTACAATGAGCAGTTCTTC
CASSVAGTSGYNEQFF
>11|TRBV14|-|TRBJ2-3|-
TGTGCCAGCAGTCTCACAGATACGCAGTATTTT
CASSLTDTQYF
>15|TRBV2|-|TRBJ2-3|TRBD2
TGTGCCAGCAACTCTGTGGGGGGGGGCACAGATACGCAGTATTTT
CASNSVGGGTDTQYF
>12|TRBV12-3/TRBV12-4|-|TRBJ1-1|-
TGTGCCAGCAGTTCCTATGATACTGAAGCTTTCTTT
CASSSYDTEAFF
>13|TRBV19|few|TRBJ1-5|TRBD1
TGTGCCAGTAGTATAGATCCGACAGGGTCCCAGCATTTT
CASSIDPTGSQHF
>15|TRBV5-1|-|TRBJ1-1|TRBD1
TGCGCCAGCAGCTACAGGGGGCGAGAGAACACTGAAGCTTTCTTT
CASSYRGRENTEAFF
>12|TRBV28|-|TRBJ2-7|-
TGTGCCAGCATAGGCTCATCCTACGAGCAGTACTTC
CASIGSSYEQYF
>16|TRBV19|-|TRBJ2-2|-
TGTGCCAGTAGGGATTTACCAGCTTCGAACACCGGGGAGCTGTTTTTT
CASRDLPASNTGELFF
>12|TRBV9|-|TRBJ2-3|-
TGTGCCAGCAGCCCCCGGGGAAATACGCAGTATTTT
CASSPRGNTQYF
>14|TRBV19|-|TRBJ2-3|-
TGTGCCAGTAGTTGGGATTTTGGCACAGATACGCAGTATTTT
CASSWDFGTDTQYF
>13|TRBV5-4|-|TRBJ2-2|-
TGTGCCAGCAGCTCGGAGATCACCGGGGAGCTGTTTTTT
CASSSEITGELFF
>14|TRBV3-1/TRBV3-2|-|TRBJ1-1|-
TGTGCCAGCAGCCAAGATGGGAGGGTTAGTGAAGCTTTCTTT
CASSQDGRVSEAFF
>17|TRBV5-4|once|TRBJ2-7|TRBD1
TGTGCCAGCAGCCATCCACCCCACGGGACAGCTATCTACGAGCAGTACTTC
CASSHPPHGTAIYEQYF
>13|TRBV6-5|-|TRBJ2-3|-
TGTGCCAGCATCCCAACAGGCACAGATACGCAGTATTTT
CASIPTGTDTQYF
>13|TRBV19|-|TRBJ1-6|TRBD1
TGTGCCAGTACCCTACGAGGGGGCGCGCCCCTCCACTTT
CASTLRGGAPLHF
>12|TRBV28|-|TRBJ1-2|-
TGTGCCAGCATGCGAGAGAGCTATGGCTACACCTTC
CASMRESYGYTF
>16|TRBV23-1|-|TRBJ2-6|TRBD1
TGCGCCAGCAGTCAGTCCAGACAGGGGGACGCCAACGTCCTGACTTTC
CASSQSRQGDANVLTF
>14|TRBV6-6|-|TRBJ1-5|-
TGTGCCAGCAGCGACATTAATAGCAATCAGCCCCAGCATTTT
CASSDINSNQPQHF
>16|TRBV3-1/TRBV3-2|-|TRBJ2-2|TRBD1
TGTGCCAGCAGCCCGGGGACAGAACTGAACACCGGGGAGCTGTTTTTT
CASSPGTELNTGELFF
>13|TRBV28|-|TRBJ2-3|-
TGTGCCAGCAGGGGACGGGGCACAGATACGCAGTATTTT
CASRGRGTDTQYF
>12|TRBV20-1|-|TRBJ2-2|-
TGCAGTGCTAGTGAGGGCCCCGGGGAGCTGTTTTTT
CSASEGPGELFF
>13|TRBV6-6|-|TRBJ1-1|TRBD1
TGTGCCAGCAGTTACGACAGGGGATCTGAAGCTTTCTTT
CASSYDRGSEAFF
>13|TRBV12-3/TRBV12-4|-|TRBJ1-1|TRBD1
TGTGCCAGTCGGGACAGAGAGAACACTGAAGCTTTCTTT
CASRDRENTEAFF
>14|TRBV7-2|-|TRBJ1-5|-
TGTGCCAGCAGCTTAGTAGGGGGCAATCAGCCCCAGCATTTT
CASSLVGGNQPQHF
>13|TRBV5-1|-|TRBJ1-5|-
TGCGCCAGCAGCTTAGACAGCAATCAGCCCCAGCATTTT
CASSLDSNQPQHF
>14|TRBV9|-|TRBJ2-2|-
TGTGCCAGCAGCGGGGACACGCGCACCGGGGAGCTGTTTTTT
CASSGDTRTGELFF
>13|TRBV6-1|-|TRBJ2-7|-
TGTGCCAGCAGACCCGGGACCGCGGGCGAGCAGTACTTC
CASRPGTAGEQYF
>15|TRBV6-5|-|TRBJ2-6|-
TGTGCCAGTACCCTGAAACCCTCTGGGGCCAACGTCCTGACTTTC
CASTLKPSGANVLTF
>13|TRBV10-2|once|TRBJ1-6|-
TGCGCCAGCAGACAGAGGGAATATTCACCCCTCCACTTT
CASRQREYSPLHF
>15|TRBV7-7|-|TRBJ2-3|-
TGTGCCAGCAGCTTGGGAACAGGACGTTCGGATACGCAGTATTTT
CASSLGTGRSDTQYF
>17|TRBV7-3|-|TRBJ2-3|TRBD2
TGTGCCAGCAGCTTTAGCGGGGGAAACCTGGCAACAGATACGCAGTATTTT
CASSFSGGNLATDTQYF
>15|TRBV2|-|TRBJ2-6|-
TGTGCCAGCAGTGAAAACTTCCATGGGGCCAACGTCCTGACTTTC
CASSENFHGANVLTF
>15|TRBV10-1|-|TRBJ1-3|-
TGCGCCAGCAGTGAGCAACAGGGAATTGGAAACACCATATATTTT
CASSEQQGIGNTIYF
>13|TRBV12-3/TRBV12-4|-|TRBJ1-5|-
TGTGCCAGCAGTTACGGACGCAATCAGCCCCAGCATTTT
CASSYGRNQPQHF
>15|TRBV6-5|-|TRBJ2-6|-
TGTGCCAGCAGTACAGGAGTCTCTGGGGCCAACGTCCTGACTTTC
CASSTGVSGANVLTF
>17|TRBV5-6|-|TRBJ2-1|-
TGTGCCAGCAGCTTAGGCGGGCCGGTACGGTCCTACAATGAGCAGTTCTTC
CASSLGGPVRSYNEQFF
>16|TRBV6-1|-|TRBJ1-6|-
TGTGCCAGCAGTGAAGGGTGGAGGGGCCTGAATTCACCCCTCCACTTT
CASSEGWRGLNSPLHF